The clone carrying this TCR beta chain was detected only a few times. Its specificity is not known. In the same sample, other DNA sequences code for this CDR3. The CDR3 totals 11 residues. CDR1 is DFQATT, CDR2 SNEGSKA, per germline (reference sequence). V lost 4 bases, J lost 3 bases, and 7 bases lay in between. This specimen belongs to a study of beta chain features in type 1 diabetes. About the study: Age, gender and cell yields were alike across patients and healthy donors.

Study-level results: Among patients with Type 1 diabetes, TCRB CDR3s were moderately but significantly shorter in every one of the four CD4+ subsets.

Of the isolated RNA, all was reverse transcribed, and so the sequenced material was expressed TCRB transcripts. Approximately 3.6 million reads was the average for naive, central memory and regulatory T cell samples. The assay was immunoSEQ multiplex PCR, and TCRdb's table has in-frame clones only and misses some. The repertoire holds under 200,000 clones, with roughly 8% as singletons. This rearrangement joins TRBV20-1 to TRBJ2-7, with D possibly TRBD2 on 5 matching bases. Sequenced: central memory CD4+ T cells from blood. The clonotype originates from a woman aged 18-29 years with type 1 diabetes. CDR3 sequence reads: CSATGDYEQYF. The DNA of the CDR3 is TGCAGTGCTACCGGGGACTACGAGCAGTACTTC.